Listed below are T cell receptor beta chains from one sample, sequenced in a study of CD8+ T cells in alopecia areata. Sequencing was performed with immunoSEQ multiplex PCR; in TCRdb, only in-frame clones are kept and a portion is missing. The sample comprises over 95,000 clones, approximately 51% of which are singletons, and roughly 3.5% rests with the top ten. This sample comprised CD4+ T cells sorted from blood, obtained at week 24, from a patient treated with tofacitinib. These receptors originate from a human donor with alopecia areata. Both conserved end residues are part of each CDR3. The order of the fields is V gene, D gene, clone size, J gene, CDR3 DNA, CDR3 protein. D genes are given only for firm matches. The listing skips clone size in some rows; elsewhere it reads once, few, many or a size class.

TRBV5-1	TRBD2	.	TRBJ2-1	TGCGCCAGCAGCTTGGGGACTAGCGGGGGTCGCTCCTACAATGAGCAGTTCTTC	CASSLGTSGGRSYNEQFF
TRBV5-1	.	.	TRBJ1-2	TGCGCCAGCAGCCAAGACACGTATGGCTACACCTTC	CASSQDTYGYTF
TRBV15	.	.	TRBJ1-1	TGTGCCACCAGCAGAGATTCCCTGGACACTGAAGCTTTCTTT	CATSRDSLDTEAFF
TRBV7-2	.	.	TRBJ2-5	TGTGCCAGCAGCCCTGGGGGGCAAGAGACCCAGTACTTC	CASSPGGQETQYF
TRBV15	.	.	TRBJ2-3	TGTGCCACCAGCAGAACGGGGCAGATTACAGATACGCAGTATTTT	CATSRTGQITDTQYF
TRBV11-3	.	.	TRBJ1-2	TGTGCCAGCAGCTTAGTTTTCAGGGGAGAATATGGCTACACCTTC	CASSLVFRGEYGYTF
TRBV6-8	TRBD2	.	TRBJ2-5	TGTGCCAGCAGTTACAGATTAGCGGGCAACCAAGAGACCCAGTACTTC	CASSYRLAGNQETQYF
TRBV7-2	TRBD2	once	TRBJ2-7	TGTGCCAGCAGCTTAACCCGACTAGCGGGCTACGAGCAGTACTTC	CASSLTRLAGYEQYF
TRBV27	TRBD2	.	TRBJ2-7	TGTGCCAGCAGTTCCGGGACTAGGGGGGGCCCTGAGCAGTACTTC	CASSSGTRGGPEQYF
TRBV6-5	.	.	TRBJ1-5	TGTGCCAGCAGTTCCCAGGGAGCTCACAATCAGCCCCAGCATTTT	CASSSQGAHNQPQHF
TRBV4-1	.	.	TRBJ2-7	TGCGCCAGCAGCCAAGAGACTGCAGCCTACGAGCAGTACTTC	CASSQETAAYEQYF
TRBV5-6	.	.	TRBJ2-3	TGTGCCAGCAGCCTCCCATCTGGGGTAGATACGCAGTATTTT	CASSLPSGVDTQYF
TRBV4-1	.	.	TRBJ2-3	TGCGCCAGCAGCCAAGACAGGGACTTCACAGATACGCAGTATTTT	CASSQDRDFTDTQYF
TRBV29-1	.	few	TRBJ2-2	TGCAGCGTCATATGGGGGCTGGTCGGGGAGCTGTTTTTT	CSVIWGLVGELFF
TRBV28	.	few	TRBJ2-7	TGTGCCAGCTTACACGGAGAGGGGACCTACGAGCAGTACTTC	CASLHGEGTYEQYF
TRBV29-1	.	.	TRBJ1-2	TGCAGCGTTGTCGAGCCGAACTATGGCTACACCTTC	CSVVEPNYGYTF
TRBV4-2	TRBD2	once	TRBJ2-1	TGTGCCAGCAGCCAAGAGGGAACACTAGCGGGGGGCAACAATGAGCAGTTCTTC	CASSQEGTLAGGNNEQFF
TRBV10-3	.	.	TRBJ2-3	TGTGCCATCAGTGAGTCTCCGGCCGCAGATACGCAGTATTTT	CAISESPAADTQYF
TRBV25-1	TRBD1	.	TRBJ2-7	TGTGCCAGCAGGACCTGGACAGGGGACGAGCAGTACTTC	CASRTWTGDEQYF
TRBV7-2	TRBD1	.	TRBJ2-5	TGTGCCAGCAGTTACGGGACAGGGCAAGAGACCCAGTACTTC	CASSYGTGQETQYF
TRBV5-4	.	.	TRBJ2-3	TGTGCCAGCAGCTTGGACAGCACAGATACGCAGTATTTT	CASSLDSTDTQYF
TRBV5-6	TRBD2	few	TRBJ2-3	TGTGCCAGCAGCTTGAGTTCCAGCGGGGGAGATACGCAGTATTTT	CASSLSSSGGDTQYF
TRBV5-1	.	.	TRBJ1-1	TGCGCCAGCAGCTTGGCGGTGATGAACACTGAAGCTTTCTTT	CASSLAVMNTEAFF
TRBV6-6	.	few	TRBJ1-5	TGTGCCAGCAGGAAAACAGGTGACGGACAGCCCCAGCATTTT	CASRKTGDGQPQHF
TRBV6-5	.	.	TRBJ2-2	TGTGCCAGCAGTTACGCGGGCGCGAACACCGGGGAGCTGTTTTTT	CASSYAGANTGELFF
TRBV5-1	TRBD1	.	TRBJ1-1	TGCGCCAGCAGCTCCCGACAGGGGGCTTACACTGAAGCTTTCTTT	CASSSRQGAYTEAFF
TRBV7-2	.	.	TRBJ2-3	TGTGCCAGCGGAGTGACACAAACCACAGATACGCAGTATTTT	CASGVTQTTDTQYF
TRBV7-2	.	.	TRBJ2-7	TGTGCCAGCAGCTTAGGACCCGGGAACGAGCAGTACTTC	CASSLGPGNEQYF
TRBV9	.	few	TRBJ1-1	TGTGCCAGCAGCGTAGAAGAGAACACTGAAGCTTTCTTT	CASSVEENTEAFF
TRBV11-2	.	.	TRBJ1-5	TGTGCCAGCAGCTTACGGGGGTACGGGAATCAGCCCCAGCATTTT	CASSLRGYGNQPQHF
TRBV9	.	.	TRBJ2-5	TGTGCCAGCAGCGCTACTAGCACCCCTTGGGAGACCCAGTACTTC	CASSATSTPWETQYF
TRBV9	.	.	TRBJ1-1	TGTGCCAGCTTCACCGCGAGGGGAGGAAGAGAAGCTTTCTTT	CASFTARGGREAFF
TRBV2	.	few	TRBJ2-3	TGTGCCAGCAGTACTGGGACTTCCCCAGATACGCAGTATTTT	CASSTGTSPDTQYF
TRBV30	.	once	TRBJ1-2	TGTGCCTGGAGTGTACGAGGGATCTATGGCTACACCTTC	CAWSVRGIYGYTF
TRBV7-2	TRBD1	.	TRBJ2-7	TGTGCCAGCAGCACCTCCGGGACAGGGGGCATCGAGCAGTACTTC	CASSTSGTGGIEQYF
TRBV2	.	few	TRBJ2-7	TGTGCCAGTGGTCTCTCCTACGAGCAGTACTTC	CASGLSYEQYF
TRBV7-9	TRBD1	once	TRBJ1-5	TGTGCCAGCAGCCGGACAGGGGGTAATCAGGTTCAGCCCCAGCATTTT	CASSRTGGNQVQPQHF
TRBV29-1	TRBD1	.	TRBJ1-2	TGCAGCGTTGACGGACAGGGCGGCTATGGCTACACCTTC	CSVDGQGGYGYTF
TRBV10-3	TRBD1	.	TRBJ1-2	TGTGCCATCAGTGAGGGGCACCGAACAGGGGACGGCTACACCTTC	CAISEGHRTGDGYTF
TRBV29-1	.	.	TRBJ1-1	TGCAGCGGGGGAGCCATGAACACTGAAGCTTTCTTT	CSGGAMNTEAFF
TRBV29-1	TRBD1	.	TRBJ2-1	TGCAGCGCTCCCCCGGGACAGGGCTCCTACAATGAGCAGTTCTTC	CSAPPGQGSYNEQFF
TRBV5-6	.	.	TRBJ1-6	TGTGCCAGCAGCTCCTATAATTCACCCCTCCACTTT	CASSSYNSPLHF
TRBV11-2	TRBD2	.	TRBJ2-1	TGTGCCAGCAAAGGACTAGCGGGGGCACGGTACAATGAGCAGTTCTTC	CASKGLAGARYNEQFF
TRBV18	.	few	TRBJ1-2	TGTGCCAGCTCACCTCTTGAGGGGTTCGGCTCTGGCTACACCTTC	CASSPLEGFGSGYTF
TRBV6-5	.	.	TRBJ1-2	TGTGCCAGCAGTTACTCGAACTACGGTCACTATGGCTACACCTTC	CASSYSNYGHYGYTF
TRBV14	.	.	TRBJ2-7	TGTGCCAGCAGCCAAGAATGGGACACCGCCTACGAGCAGTACTTC	CASSQEWDTAYEQYF
TRBV7-2	.	few	TRBJ2-3	TGTGCCAGCAGCTTACTTGACTACACAGATACGCAGTATTTT	CASSLLDYTDTQYF
TRBV29-1	.	.	TRBJ1-2	TGCAGCGTCGGACGGGTTAACTATGGCTACACCTTC	CSVGRVNYGYTF
TRBV7-9	.	.	TRBJ2-1	TGTGCCAGCAGCCCGAGCCAGGGCCCCGCCACCTACAATGAGCAGTTCTTC	CASSPSQGPATYNEQFF
TRBV6-5	.	.	TRBJ2-3	TGTGCCAGCAGTTCCCCCCAGGGTACGCAGTATTTT	CASSSPQGTQYF
TRBV6-5	TRBD1	.	TRBJ1-2	TGTGCCAGCAGTTCCGAGGGGGCTTCCTATGGCTACACCTTC	CASSSEGASYGYTF
TRBV5-1	.	.	TRBJ2-5	TGCGCCAGCAGCCACGGGGACTACCAAGAGACCCAGTACTTC	CASSHGDYQETQYF